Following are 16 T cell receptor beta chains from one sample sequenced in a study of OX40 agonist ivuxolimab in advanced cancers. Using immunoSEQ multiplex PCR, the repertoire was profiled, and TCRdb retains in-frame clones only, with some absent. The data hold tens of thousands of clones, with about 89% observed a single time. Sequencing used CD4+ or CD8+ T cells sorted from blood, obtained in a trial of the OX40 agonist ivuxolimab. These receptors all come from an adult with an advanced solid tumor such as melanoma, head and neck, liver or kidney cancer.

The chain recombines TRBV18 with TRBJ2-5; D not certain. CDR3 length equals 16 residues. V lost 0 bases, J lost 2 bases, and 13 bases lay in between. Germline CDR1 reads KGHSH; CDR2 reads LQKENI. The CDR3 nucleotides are TGTGCCAGCTCACCACCGTTGTCCCCAGCTCAAGAGACCCAGTACTTC. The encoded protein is CASSPPLSPAQETQYF.

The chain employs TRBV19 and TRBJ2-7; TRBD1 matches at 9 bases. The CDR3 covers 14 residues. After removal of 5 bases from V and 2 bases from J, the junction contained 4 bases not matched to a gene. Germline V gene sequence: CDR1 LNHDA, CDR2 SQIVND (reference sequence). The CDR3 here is CASSFGQGTYEQYF. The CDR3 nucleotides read TGTGCCAGTAGTTTCGGACAGGGGACCTACGAGCAGTACTTC.

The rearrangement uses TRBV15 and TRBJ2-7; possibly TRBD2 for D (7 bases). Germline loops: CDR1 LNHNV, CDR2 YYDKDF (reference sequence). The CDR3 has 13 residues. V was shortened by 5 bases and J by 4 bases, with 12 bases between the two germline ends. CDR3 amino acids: CATSSEGGYEQYF. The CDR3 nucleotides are TGTGCCACCAGCTCAGAGGGGGGGTACGAGCAGTACTTC.

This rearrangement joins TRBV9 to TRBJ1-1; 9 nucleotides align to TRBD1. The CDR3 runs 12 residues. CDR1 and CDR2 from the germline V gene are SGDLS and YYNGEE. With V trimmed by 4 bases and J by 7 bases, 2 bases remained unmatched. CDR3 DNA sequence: TGTGCCAGCAGCCCGGGACAGGGTGAAGCTTTCTTT. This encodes CASSPGQGEAFF.

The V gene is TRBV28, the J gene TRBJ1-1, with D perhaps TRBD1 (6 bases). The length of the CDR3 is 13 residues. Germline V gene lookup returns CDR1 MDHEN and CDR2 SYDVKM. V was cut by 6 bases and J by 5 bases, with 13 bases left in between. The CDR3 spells CASSQQGYTEAFF. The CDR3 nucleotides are TGTGCCAGCAGCCAACAGGGTTATACTGAAGCTTTCTTT.

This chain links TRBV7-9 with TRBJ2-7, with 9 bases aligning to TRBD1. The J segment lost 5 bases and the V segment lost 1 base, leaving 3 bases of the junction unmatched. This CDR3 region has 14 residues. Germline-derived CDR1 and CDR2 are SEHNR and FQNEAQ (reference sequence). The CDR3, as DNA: TGTGCCAGCAGCTTAGGCACAGGGGGCCACGAGCAGTACTTC. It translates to CASSLGTGGHEQYF.

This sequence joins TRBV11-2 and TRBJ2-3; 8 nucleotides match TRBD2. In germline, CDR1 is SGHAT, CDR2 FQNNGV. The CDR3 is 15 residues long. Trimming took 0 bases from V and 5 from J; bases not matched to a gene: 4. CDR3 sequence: CASSLELAGKDTQYF. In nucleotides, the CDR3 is TGTGCCAGCAGCTTAGAATTAGCGGGAAAAGATACGCAGTATTTT.

The CDR3 coding sequence is TGTGCCAGTAGTGATCAGCGGGACCCCTACAATGAGCAGTTCTTC. It specifies CASSDQRDPYNEQFF. This sequence joins TRBV19 and TRBJ2-1; 7 bases fit TRBD2. The CDR3 runs 15 residues. From germline, CDR1 is LNHDA and CDR2 SQIVND (reference sequence). Germline trimming cut 5 bases from V and 2 bases from J; bases unmatched to any gene: 6.

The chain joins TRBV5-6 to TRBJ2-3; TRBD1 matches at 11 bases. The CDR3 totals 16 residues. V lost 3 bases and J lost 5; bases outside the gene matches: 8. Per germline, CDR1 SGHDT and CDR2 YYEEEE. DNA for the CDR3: TGTGCCAGCAGCTCGCTCCGGGACAGGGGGAGAGATACGCAGTATTTT. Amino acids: CASSSLRDRGRDTQYF.

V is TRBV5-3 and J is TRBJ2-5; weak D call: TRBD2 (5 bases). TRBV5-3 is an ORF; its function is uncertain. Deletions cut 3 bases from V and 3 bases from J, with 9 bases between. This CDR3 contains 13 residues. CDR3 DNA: TGTGCCAGAAGCTCAGACGGGGAAGAGACCCAGTACTTC. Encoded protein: CARSSDGEETQYF.

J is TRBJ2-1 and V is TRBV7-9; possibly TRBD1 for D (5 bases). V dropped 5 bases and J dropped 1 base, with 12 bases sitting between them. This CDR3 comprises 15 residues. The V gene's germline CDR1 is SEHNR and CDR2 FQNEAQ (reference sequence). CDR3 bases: TGTGCCAGCAGCCCAGAAGGGGTTTCCTACAATGAGCAGTTCTTC. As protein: CASSPEGVSYNEQFF. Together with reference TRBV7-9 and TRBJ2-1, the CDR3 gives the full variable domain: DTGVSQNPRHKITKRGQNVTFRCDPISEHNRLYWYRQTLGQGPEFLTYFQNEAQLEKSRLLSDRFSAERPKGSFSTLEIQRTEQGDSAMYLCASSPEGVSYNEQFFGPGTRLTVL.

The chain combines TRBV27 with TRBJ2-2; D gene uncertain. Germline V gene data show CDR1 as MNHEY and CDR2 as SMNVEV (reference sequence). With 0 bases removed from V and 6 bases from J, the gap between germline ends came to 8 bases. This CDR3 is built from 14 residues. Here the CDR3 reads CASSLSPGSGELFF. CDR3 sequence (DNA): TGTGCCAGCAGTTTATCTCCGGGCTCCGGGGAGCTGTTTTTT.

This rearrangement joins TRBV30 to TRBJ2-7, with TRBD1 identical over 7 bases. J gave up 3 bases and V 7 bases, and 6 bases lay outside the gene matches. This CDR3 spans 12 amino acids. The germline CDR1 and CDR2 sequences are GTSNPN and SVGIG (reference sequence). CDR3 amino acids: CALGPGGYEQYF. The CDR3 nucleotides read TGTGCCTTAGGGCCAGGGGGCTACGAGCAGTACTTC.

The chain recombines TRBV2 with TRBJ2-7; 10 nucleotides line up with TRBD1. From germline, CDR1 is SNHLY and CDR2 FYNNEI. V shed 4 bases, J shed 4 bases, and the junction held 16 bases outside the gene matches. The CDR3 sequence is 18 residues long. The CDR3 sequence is CASSGRREVRQGAYEQYF. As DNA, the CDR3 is TGTGCCAGCAGTGGGAGGAGGGAGGTCCGACAGGGGGCTTACGAGCAGTACTTC. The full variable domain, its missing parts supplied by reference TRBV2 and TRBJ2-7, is EPEVTQTPSHQVTQMGQEVILRCVPISNHLYFYWYRQILGQKVEFLVSFYNNEISEKSEIFDDQFSVERPDGSNFTLKIRSTKLEDSAMYFCASSGRREVRQGAYEQYFGPGTRLTVT.

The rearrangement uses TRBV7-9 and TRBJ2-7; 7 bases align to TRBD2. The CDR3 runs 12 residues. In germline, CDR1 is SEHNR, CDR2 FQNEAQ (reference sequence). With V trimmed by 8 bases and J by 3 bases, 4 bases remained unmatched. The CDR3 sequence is CASGSGGYEQYF. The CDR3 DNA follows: TGTGCCAGCGGATCGGGGGGCTACGAGCAGTACTTC.

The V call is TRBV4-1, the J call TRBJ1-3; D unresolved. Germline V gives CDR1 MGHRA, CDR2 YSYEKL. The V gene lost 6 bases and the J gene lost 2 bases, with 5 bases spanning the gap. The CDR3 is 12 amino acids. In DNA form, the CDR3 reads TGCGCCAGCAGAGGAGCTGGAAACACCATATATTTT. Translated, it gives CASRGAGNTIYF.